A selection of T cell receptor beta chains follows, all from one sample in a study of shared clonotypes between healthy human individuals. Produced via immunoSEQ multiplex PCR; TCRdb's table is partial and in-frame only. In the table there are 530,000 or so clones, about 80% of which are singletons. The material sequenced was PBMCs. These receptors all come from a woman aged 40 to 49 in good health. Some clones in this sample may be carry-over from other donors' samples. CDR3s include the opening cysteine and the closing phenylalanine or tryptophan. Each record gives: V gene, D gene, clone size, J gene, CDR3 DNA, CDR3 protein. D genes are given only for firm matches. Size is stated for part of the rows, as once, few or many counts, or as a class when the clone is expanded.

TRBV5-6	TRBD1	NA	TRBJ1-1	TGTGCCAGCAGCTACACCGGGACAGGCTCCTACACTGAAGCTTTCTTT	CASSYTGTGSYTEAFF
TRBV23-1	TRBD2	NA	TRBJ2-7	TGCGCCAGCAGTCAACCGGAGCGGGAGGGCTCCTACGAGCAGTACTTC	CASSQPEREGSYEQYF
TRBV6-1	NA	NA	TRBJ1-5	TGTGCCAGCAGTGAACAGGCGTCGGGTCAGCCCCAGCATTTT	CASSEQASGQPQHF
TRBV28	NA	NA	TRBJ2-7	TGTGCCAGCAGTTTAGAAGGGGGAGGGACCTACGAGCAGTACTTC	CASSLEGGGTYEQYF
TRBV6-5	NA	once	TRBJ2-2	TGTGCCAGCAGTAGGGGGGGCGGGGAGCTGTTTTTT	CASSRGGGELFF
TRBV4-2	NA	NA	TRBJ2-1	TGTGCCAGCAGCCAAGATCCCCTAGTAGGACGGAATGAGCAGTTCTTC	CASSQDPLVGRNEQFF
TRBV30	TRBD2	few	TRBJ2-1	TGTGCCTGGAGGGATAGCGGGGGGTCCTACAATGAGCAGTTCTTC	CAWRDSGGSYNEQFF
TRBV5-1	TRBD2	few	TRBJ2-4	TGCGCCAGCAGCCCCCAAGAGGGACTAGCGAGGGACATTCAGTACTTC	CASSPQEGLARDIQYF
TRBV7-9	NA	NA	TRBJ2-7	TGTGCCAGCAGCTTGGCCACCAGCGAGCAGTACTTC	CASSLATSEQYF
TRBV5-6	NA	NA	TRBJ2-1	TGTGCCAGCAGCTTGGTCCCAGCCCCGTACAATGAGCAGTTCTTC	CASSLVPAPYNEQFF
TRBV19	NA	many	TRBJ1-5	TGTGCCAGTAGTTTAGACGATCAGCCCCAGCATTTT	CASSLDDQPQHF
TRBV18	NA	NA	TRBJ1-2	TGTGCCAGCTCACCACGCCGGGACGGAGACTATGGCTACACCTTC	CASSPRRDGDYGYTF